The rows below give T cell receptor beta chains drawn from one sample of a study of shared clonotypes between healthy human individuals. The method was immunoSEQ multiplex PCR; TCRdb's version includes in-frame clones alone and lacks a portion of them. Of about 2 million clones detected, 90% to 95% appear once; the ten largest clones hold 0.13%. The sample taken for sequencing was naive CD4+ T cells sorted from blood. Source of these receptors: a man between 18 and 29 years old in good health. The CDR3 runs from the conserved cysteine through the conserved F or W. The D gene is left open where the match is weak. Expanded clones get a size class; other rows say once, few or many, or leave the size out.

V gene,D gene,clone size,CDR3 length,J gene,CDR3 DNA,CDR3 protein
TRBV5-1,.,.,15,TRBJ2-2,TGCGCCAGCGCCCCCGGATCCAGTAATCCCGGGGAGCTGTTTTTT,CASAPGSSNPGELFF
TRBV29-1,.,.,16,TRBJ1-2,TGCAGCGTTGATCGGTCCAGGGACCCCTCCACTTATGGCTACACCTTC,CSVDRSRDPSTYGYTF
TRBV7-2,TRBD1,.,15,TRBJ2-7,TGTGCCAGCAGCTCGGGACAGGGGGATCCCTACGAGCAGTACTTC,CASSSGQGDPYEQYF
TRBV11-2,TRBD1,.,15,TRBJ1-6,TGTGCCAGCAGCTCACGGACAGGGGGCAATTCACCCCTCCACTTT,CASSSRTGGNSPLHF
TRBV6-6,.,many,14,TRBJ1-1,TGTGCCAGCAGTCCTCTGTCCTCGAACACTGAAGCTTTCTTT,CASSPLSSNTEAFF
TRBV7-6,.,.,18,TRBJ2-2,TGTGCCAGCAGTCGCGAAACAGGACCTCCTAGGGTTACCGGGGAGCTGTTTTTT,CASSRETGPPRVTGELFF
TRBV11-3,TRBD2,.,16,TRBJ2-1,TGTGCCAGCAGCCGAGCGGGCGGGGGGAACTACAATGAGCAGTTCTTC,CASSRAGGGNYNEQFF
TRBV6-5,.,.,15,TRBJ2-1,TGTGCCAGCAGCGTCAAGGGTGGGGCCTACAATGAGCAGTTCTTC,CASSVKGGAYNEQFF
TRBV4-3,.,.,13,TRBJ1-3,TGCGCCAGCAGCCAAGGGGTCGGAAACACCATATATTTT,CASSQGVGNTIYF
TRBV18,.,.,13,TRBJ2-7,TGTGCCAGCTCACCGCAGGGTTCCGGCGAGCAGTACTTC,CASSPQGSGEQYF
TRBV2,TRBD2,.,15,TRBJ2-1,TGTGCCAGCAGTGAACGGGGGGACTCCTACAATGAGCAGTTCTTC,CASSERGDSYNEQFF
TRBV30,.,.,14,TRBJ2-2,TGTGCCTGGGAAGACCGCACGAACACCGGGGAGCTGTTTTTT,CAWEDRTNTGELFF
TRBV4-1,TRBD1,.,16,TRBJ2-1,TGCGCCAGCAGGCGATTCGGACAGGAAGGGGGCAATGAGCAGTTCTTC,CASRRFGQEGGNEQFF